This T cell receptor (beta chain) derives from a study of T cells in Graves' hyperthyroidism and ophthalmopathy. Amplified regions were TCR beta CDR3 sequences from RNA transcripts. Primed by the HTBI set, a first-round RT-PCR was run on the TCR CDR3. From the multiplex PCR reads, TCRdb called clonotypes with MiXCR, one entry per CDR3 protein. Seen here are roughly 400,000 distinct CDR3 sequences, approximately 25% observed once, and the top ten hold less than 85%. Graves' hyperthyroidism was deemed stable given no ophthalmopathy progression within 18 months. The V gene end was trimmed by 4 bases and the J gene end by 3 bases; junction bases not matched to a gene: 7. From germline, CDR1 is SGHRS and CDR2 YFSETQ. The CDR3 runs 16 residues. This clonotype was observed a few times.

The gene calls are TRBV5-1 and TRBJ1-1; TRBD1 matches 12 bases. The sequence came from a man aged 45-65 years with Graves' hyperthyroidism. The sequenced sample was blood. The DNA for the CDR3 is TGCGCCAGCAGCCCGGGGACAGGGGGCGCGTACACTGAAGCTTTCTTT. It translates to CASSPGTGGAYTEAFF.